This passage covers 3 T cell receptor beta chains from one sample sequenced in a study of identical twins. MiXCR was run by TCRdb on the 5' RACE reads, yielding one entry per CDR3 protein. The sample has fewer than 800,000 distinct CDR3 sequences, 7% to 7.5% seen once; the top ten hold 1.5% to 2%. This sample was also put to use in a study of yellow fever vaccine responses in identical twins.

The sequencing sample was made of PBMCs. These receptors all come from a young woman in good health.

This clonotype was found a few times. The CDR3: CSVEVEGADRSYEQYF. The DNA for the CDR3 is TGCAGCGTTGAAGTAGAAGGAGCCGACAGGTCCTACGAGCAGTACTTC. This chain uses TRBV29-1 with TRBJ2-7; tentative D call: TRBD1 (6 bases). This CDR3 region has 16 residues. Germline CDR1 reads SQVTM; CDR2 reads ANQGSEA. Trimming removed 1 base at V and 1 base at J, with 17 bases between.

The chain links TRBV11-2 to TRBJ1-1; weak D call: TRBD1 (5 bases). Trimming shortened V by 4 bases and J by 11 bases, and 14 bases separated the two germline ends. This CDR3 region has 12 residues. The germline V gene has CDR1 SGHAT and CDR2 FQNNGV. CDR3 sequence: CASSSGRKGAFF. CDR3 bases: TGTGCCAGCAGCTCGGGACGGAAAGGGGCTTTCTTT.

This sequence joins TRBV27 and TRBJ1-5; D perhaps matches TRBD1 (6 bases). The CDR3 length is 16 residues. Germline CDR1 and CDR2: MNHEY and SMNVEV (reference sequence). With 6 bases removed from V and 0 bases from J, the gap between germline ends came to 15 bases. CDR3 in amino acids: CASRPTGSYSNQPQHF. The DNA of the CDR3 is TGTGCCAGCAGACCCACAGGGAGTTATAGCAATCAGCCCCAGCATTTT.